The T cell receptor beta chain described here comes from a study of shared clonotypes between healthy human individuals. Concerning this clone: The antigen is not known.

Profiled with immunoSEQ multiplex PCR; TCRdb holds only in-frame clones, not every one. This table has roughly 2 million clones, roughly 95% appearing once. Study outcomes and limitations: Naive CD4 clonotypes overlapped across several donors at roughly 5%. The generation probabilities recorded for non-shared clonotypes fell below those of clonotypes shared by all four donors.

Input material: naive CD4+ T cells sorted from blood. Subset meaning: CD45RA+ positively selected. This receptor was identified in a man in his late teens or twenties in good health.

The CDR3 region has the DNA TGTGCCAGCAGCTTAGCCGGCCGGGCCCCAGATACGCAGTATTTT. Translated, it gives CASSLAGRAPDTQYF. V is TRBV11-2 and J is TRBJ2-3; D unresolved. The CDR3 is 15 amino acids. From germline, CDR1 is SGHAT and CDR2 FQNNGV. V was cut by 1 base and J by 4 bases, with 12 bases left in between.